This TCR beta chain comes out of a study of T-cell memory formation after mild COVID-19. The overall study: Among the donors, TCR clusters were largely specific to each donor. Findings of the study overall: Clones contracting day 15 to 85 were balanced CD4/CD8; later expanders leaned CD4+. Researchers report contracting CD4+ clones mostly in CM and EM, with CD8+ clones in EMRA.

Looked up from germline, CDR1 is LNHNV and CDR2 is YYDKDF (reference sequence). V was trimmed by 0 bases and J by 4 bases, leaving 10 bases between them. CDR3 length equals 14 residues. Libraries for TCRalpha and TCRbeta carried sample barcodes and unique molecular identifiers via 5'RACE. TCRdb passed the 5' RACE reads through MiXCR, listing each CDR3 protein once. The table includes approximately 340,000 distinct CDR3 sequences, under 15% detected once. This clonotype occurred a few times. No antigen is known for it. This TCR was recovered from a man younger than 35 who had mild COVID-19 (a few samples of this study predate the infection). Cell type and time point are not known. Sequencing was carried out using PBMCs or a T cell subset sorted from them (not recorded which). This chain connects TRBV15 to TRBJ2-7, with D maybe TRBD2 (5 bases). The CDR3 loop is CATSRDEGVYEQYF. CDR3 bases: TGTGCCACCAGCAGAGACGAGGGAGTTTACGAGCAGTACTTC.